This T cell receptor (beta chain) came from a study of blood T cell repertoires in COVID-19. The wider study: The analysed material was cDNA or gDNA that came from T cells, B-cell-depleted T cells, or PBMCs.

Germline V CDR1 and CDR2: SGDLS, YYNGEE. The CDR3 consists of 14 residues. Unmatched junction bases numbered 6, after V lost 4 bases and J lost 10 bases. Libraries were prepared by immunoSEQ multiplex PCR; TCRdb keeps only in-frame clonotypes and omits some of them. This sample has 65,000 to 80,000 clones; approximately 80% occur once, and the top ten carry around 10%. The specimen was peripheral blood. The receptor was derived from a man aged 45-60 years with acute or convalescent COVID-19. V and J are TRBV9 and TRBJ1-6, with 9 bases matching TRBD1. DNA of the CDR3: TGTGCCAGCAGCCCCCGACAGGGGGAATCACCCCTCCACTTT. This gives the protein CASSPRQGESPLHF.